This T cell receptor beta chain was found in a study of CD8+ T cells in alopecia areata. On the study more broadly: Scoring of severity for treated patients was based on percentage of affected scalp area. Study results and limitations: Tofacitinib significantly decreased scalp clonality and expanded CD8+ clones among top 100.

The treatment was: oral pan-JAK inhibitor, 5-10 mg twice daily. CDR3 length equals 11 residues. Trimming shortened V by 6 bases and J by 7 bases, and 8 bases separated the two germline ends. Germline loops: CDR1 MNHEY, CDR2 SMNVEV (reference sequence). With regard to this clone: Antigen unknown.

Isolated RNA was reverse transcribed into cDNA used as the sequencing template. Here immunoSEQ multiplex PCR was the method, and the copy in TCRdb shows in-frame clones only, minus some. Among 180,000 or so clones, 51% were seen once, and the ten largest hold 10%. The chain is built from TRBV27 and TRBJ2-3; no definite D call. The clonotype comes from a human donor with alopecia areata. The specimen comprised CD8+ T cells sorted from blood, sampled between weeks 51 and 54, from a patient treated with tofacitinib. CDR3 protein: CASSSEYTQYF. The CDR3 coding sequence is TGTGCCAGCAGCTCTGAGTATACGCAGTATTTT.